This T cell receptor beta chain stems from a study of molecular identifiers for immune sequencing clone quantification. Preparation methods for the bulk TCR libraries were those previously described, with listed TCR primers. In TCRdb, the PCR reads were re-called with MiXCR into one record per CDR3 protein. The table has approximately 550,000 distinct CDR3 sequences, around 25% seen once; the top ten hold around 0.8%. The authors gated naive CD8 T cells as CD8+CD4-CCR7+CD45RA+ for sorting. This clonotype was counted a few times. The sequenced sample was naive CD8+ T cells from blood, with Jurkat cell RNA spiked in. Subset reported: FACS-sorted CD8+CD4-CCR7+CD45RA+ naive T cells. The TCR originated in a human donor in good health. Some libraries in this study had Jurkat cell RNA spiked in.

The CDR3 is CASSQNRGFGTEAFF. The CDR3 DNA is TGCGCCAGCAGCCAAAACAGGGGGTTTGGCACTGAAGCTTTCTTT. This chain connects TRBV4-1 to TRBJ1-1; 8 positions match TRBD1. This CDR3 spans 15 amino acids. V shed 2 bases, J shed 4 bases, and the junction held 6 bases outside the gene matches. Germline lookup yields CDR1 MGHRA and CDR2 YSYEKL.